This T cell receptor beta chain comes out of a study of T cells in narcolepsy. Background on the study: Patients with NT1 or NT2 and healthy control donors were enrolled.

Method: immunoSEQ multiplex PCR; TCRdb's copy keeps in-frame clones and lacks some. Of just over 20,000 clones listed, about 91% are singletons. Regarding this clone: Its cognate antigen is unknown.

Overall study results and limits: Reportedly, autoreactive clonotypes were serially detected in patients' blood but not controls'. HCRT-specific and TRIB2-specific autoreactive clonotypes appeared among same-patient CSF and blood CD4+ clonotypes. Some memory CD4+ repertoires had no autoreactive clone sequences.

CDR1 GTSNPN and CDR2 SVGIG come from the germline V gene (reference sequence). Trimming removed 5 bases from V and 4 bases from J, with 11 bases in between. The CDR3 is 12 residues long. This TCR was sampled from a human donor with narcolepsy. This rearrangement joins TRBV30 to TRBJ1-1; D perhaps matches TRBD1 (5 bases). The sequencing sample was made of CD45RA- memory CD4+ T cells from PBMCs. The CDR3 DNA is TGTGCCTGGGATGCGGGGGTCACTGAAGCTTTCTTT. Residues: CAWDAGVTEAFF.